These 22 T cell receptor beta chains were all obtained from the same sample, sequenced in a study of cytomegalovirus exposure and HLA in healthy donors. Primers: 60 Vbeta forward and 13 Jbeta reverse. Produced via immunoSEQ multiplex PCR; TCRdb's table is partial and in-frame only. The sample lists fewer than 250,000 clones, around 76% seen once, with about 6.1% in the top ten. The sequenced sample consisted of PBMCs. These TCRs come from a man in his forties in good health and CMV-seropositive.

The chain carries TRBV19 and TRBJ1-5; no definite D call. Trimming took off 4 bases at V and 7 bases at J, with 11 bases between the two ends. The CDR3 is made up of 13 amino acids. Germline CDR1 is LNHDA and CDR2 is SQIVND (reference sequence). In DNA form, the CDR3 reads TGTGCCAGTAGTAACAAAGGGAGCCAGCCCCAGCATTTT. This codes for CASSNKGSQPQHF.

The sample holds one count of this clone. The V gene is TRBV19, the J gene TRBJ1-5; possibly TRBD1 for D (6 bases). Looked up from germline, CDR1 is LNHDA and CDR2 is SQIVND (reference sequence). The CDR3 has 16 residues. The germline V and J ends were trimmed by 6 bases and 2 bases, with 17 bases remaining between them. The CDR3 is CASSIGRGSGNQPQHF. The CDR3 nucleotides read TGTGCCAGTAGCATTGGGAGGGGGTCTGGCAATCAGCCCCAGCATTTT.

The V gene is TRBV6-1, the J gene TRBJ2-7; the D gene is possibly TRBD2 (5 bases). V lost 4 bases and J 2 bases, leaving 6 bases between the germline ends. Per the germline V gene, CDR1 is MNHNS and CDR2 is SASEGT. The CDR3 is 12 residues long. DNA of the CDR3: TGTGCCAGCAGTGCGGGAACCTACGAGCAGTACTTC. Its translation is CASSAGTYEQYF.

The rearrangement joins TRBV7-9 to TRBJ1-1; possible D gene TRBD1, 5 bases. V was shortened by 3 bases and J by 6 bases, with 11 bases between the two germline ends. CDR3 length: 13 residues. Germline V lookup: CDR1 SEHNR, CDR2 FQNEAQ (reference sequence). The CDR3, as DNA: TGTGCCAGCAGCTTGGGGGGTCCACCTGAAGCTTTCTTT. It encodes CASSLGGPPEAFF.

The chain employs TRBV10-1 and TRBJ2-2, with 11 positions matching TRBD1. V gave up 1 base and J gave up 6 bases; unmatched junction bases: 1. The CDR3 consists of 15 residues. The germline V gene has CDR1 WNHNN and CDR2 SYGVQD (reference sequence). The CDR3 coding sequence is TGCGCCAGCAGTGAGTGGACAGGGGGCTCCGGGGAGCTGTTTTTT. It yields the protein CASSEWTGGSGELFF.

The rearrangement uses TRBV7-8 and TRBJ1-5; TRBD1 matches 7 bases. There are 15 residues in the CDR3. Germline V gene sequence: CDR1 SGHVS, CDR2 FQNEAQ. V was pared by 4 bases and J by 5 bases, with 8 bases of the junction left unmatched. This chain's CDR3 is CASSSPDRSHQPQHF. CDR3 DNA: TGTGCCAGCAGCTCCCCGGACAGGAGTCATCAGCCCCAGCATTTT.

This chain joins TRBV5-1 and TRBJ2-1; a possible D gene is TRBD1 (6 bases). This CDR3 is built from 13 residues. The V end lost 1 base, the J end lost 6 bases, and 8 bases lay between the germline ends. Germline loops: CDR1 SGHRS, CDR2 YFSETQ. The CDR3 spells CASSLRDTNEQFF. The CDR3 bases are TGCGCCAGCAGCTTGCGGGACACCAATGAGCAGTTCTTC.

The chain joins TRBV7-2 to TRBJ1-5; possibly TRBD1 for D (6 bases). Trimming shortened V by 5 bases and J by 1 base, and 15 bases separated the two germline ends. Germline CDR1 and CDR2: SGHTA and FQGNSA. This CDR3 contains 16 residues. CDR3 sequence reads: CASSPVGGASNQPQHF. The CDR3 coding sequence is TGTGCCAGCAGCCCTGTTGGGGGCGCGAGCAATCAGCCCCAGCATTTT.

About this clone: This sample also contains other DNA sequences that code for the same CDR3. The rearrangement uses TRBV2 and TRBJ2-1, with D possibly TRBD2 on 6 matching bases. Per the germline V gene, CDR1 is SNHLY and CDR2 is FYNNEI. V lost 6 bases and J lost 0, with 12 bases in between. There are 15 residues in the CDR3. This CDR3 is CASSVSGSSYNEQFF. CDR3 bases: TGTGCCAGCAGCGTTAGCGGTAGCTCCTACAATGAGCAGTTCTTC.

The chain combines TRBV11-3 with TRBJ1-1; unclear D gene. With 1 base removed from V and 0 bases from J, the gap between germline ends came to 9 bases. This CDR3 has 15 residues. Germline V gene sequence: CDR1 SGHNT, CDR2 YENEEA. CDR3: CASSLGDSLNTEAFF. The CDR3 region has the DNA TGTGCCAGCAGCTTAGGCGACTCCCTGAACACTGAAGCTTTCTTT.

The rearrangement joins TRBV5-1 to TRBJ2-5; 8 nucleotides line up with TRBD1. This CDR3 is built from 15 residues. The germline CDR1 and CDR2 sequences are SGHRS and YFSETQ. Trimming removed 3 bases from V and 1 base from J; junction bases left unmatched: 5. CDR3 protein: CASSSLGQGQETQYF. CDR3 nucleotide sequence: TGCGCCAGCAGCTCCCTAGGACAGGGCCAAGAGACCCAGTACTTC.

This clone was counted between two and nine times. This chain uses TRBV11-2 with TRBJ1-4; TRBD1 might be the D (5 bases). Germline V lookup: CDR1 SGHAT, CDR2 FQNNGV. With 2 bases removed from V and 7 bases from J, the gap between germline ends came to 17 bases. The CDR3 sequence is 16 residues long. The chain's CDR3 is CASSLLRTSESEKLFF. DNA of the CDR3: TGTGCCAGCAGCTTACTCCGGACATCCGAGAGTGAAAAACTGTTTTTT. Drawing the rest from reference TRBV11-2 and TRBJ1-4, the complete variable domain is EAGVAQSPRYKIIEKRQSVAFWCNPISGHATLYWYQQILGQGPKLLIQFQNNGVVDDSQLPKDRFSAERLKGVDSTLKIQPAKLEDSAVYLCASSLLRTSESEKLFFGSGTQLSVL.

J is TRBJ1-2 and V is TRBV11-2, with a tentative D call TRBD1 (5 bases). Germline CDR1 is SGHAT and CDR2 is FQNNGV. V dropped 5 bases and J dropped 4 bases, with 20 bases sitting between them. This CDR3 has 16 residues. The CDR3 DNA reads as TGTGCCAGCAGCCCTACCGGGACTTCGGAGCTCTATGGCTACACCTTC. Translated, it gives CASSPTGTSELYGYTF.

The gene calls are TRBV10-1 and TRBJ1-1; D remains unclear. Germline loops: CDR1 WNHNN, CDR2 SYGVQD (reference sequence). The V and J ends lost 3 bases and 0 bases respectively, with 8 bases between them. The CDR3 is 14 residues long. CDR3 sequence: CASSDGPVNTEAFF. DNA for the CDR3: TGCGCCAGCAGTGACGGTCCGGTGAACACTGAAGCTTTCTTT.

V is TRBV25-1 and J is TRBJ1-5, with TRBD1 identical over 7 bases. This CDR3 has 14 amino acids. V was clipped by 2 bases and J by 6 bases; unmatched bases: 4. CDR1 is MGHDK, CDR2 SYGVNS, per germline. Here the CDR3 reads CASSEQGGLQPQHF. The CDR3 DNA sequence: TGTGCCAGCAGTGAACAGGGGGGTCTTCAGCCCCAGCATTTT.

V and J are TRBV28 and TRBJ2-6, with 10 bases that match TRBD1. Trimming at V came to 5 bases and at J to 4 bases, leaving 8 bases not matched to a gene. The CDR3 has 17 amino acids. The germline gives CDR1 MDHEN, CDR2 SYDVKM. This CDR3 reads CASSPGTGAPGANVLTF. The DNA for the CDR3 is TGTGCCAGCAGTCCCGGGACAGGGGCTCCCGGGGCCAACGTCCTGACTTTC.

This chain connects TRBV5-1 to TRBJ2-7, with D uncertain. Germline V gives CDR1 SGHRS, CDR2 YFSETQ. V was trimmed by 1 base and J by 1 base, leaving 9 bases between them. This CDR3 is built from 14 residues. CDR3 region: CASSLRTVSYEQYV. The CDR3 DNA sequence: TGCGCCAGCAGCTTGAGAACAGTTTCCTACGAGCAGTACGTC.

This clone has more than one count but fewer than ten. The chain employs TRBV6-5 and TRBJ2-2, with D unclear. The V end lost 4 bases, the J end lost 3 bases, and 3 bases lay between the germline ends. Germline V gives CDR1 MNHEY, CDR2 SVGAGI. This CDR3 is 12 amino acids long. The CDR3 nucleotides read TGTGCCAGCAGTTCGGACACCGGGGAGCTGTTTTTT. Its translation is CASSSDTGELFF.

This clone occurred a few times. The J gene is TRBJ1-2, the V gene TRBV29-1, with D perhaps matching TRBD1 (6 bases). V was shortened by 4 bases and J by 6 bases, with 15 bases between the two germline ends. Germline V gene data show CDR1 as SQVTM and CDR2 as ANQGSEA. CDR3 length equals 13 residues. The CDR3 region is CSVVVPRGDGYTF. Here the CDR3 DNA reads TGCAGCGTTGTGGTCCCCAGGGGAGATGGCTACACCTTC.

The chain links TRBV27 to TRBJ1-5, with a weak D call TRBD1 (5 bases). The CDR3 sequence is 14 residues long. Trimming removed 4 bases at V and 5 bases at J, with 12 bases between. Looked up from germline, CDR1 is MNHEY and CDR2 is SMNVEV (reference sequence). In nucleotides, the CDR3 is TGTGCCAGCAGTTCAAGGGGCTTCTATCAGCCCCAGCATTTT. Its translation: CASSSRGFYQPQHF.

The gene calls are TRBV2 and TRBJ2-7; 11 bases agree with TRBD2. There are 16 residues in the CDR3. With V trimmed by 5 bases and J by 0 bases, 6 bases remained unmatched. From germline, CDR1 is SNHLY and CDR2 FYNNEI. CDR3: CASSQPLAGVSYEQYF. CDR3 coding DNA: TGTGCCAGCAGTCAACCACTAGCGGGAGTCTCCTACGAGCAGTACTTC. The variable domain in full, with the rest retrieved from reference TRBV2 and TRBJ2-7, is EPEVTQTPSHQVTQMGQEVILRCVPISNHLYFYWYRQILGQKVEFLVSFYNNEISEKSEIFDDQFSVERPDGSNFTLKIRSTKLEDSAMYFCASSQPLAGVSYEQYFGPGTRLTVT.

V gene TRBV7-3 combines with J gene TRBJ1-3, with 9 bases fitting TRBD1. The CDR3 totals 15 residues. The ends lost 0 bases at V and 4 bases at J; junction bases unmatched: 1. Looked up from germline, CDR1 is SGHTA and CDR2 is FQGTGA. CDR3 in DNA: TGTGCCAGCAGCTTAACAACAGGGGGCGGAAACACCATATATTTT. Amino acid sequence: CASSLTTGGGNTIYF.